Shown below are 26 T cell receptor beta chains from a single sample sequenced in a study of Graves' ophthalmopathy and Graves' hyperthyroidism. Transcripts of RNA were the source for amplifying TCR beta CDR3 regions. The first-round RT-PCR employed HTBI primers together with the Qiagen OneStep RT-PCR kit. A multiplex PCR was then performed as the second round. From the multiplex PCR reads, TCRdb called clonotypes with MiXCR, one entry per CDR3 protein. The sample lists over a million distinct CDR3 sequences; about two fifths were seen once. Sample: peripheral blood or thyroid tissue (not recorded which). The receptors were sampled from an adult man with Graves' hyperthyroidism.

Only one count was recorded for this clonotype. CDR3 bases: TGTGCCAGCAGATCATGGGACAGATGGAACACTGAAGCTTTCTTT. Translating it yields CASRSWDRWNTEAFF. The chain combines TRBV7-8 with TRBJ1-1; 7 bases align to TRBD1. The V segment lost 6 bases and the J segment 1 base; nucleotides outside the gene matches: 8. The CDR3 sequence is 15 residues long. CDR1 is SGHVS and CDR2 is FQNEAQ in the germline V gene.

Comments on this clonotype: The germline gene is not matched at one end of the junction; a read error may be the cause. Here the CDR3 reads CASSQQGQGFREQYF. The DNA for the CDR3 is TGCGCCAGCAGCCAACAGGGACAGGGTTTCCGCGAGCAGTACTTC. V and J are TRBV7-9 and TRBJ2-7, with 9 nucleotides matching TRBD1. The CDR3 loop spans 15 amino acids. Looked up from germline, CDR1 is SEHNR and CDR2 is FQNEAQ (reference sequence).

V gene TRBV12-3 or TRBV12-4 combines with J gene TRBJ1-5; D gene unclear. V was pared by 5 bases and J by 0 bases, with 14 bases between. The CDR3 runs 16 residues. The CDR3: CASSQRNSSSNQPQHF. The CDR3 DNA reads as TGTGCCAGCAGTCAGCGGAACTCCTCTAGCAATCAGCCCCAGCATTTT.

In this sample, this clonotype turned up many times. CDR3 protein: CAISESKGQETQYF. The CDR3 coding sequence is TGTGCCATCAGTGAGTCGAAGGGACAAGAGACCCAGTACTTC. The rearrangement joins TRBV10-3 to TRBJ2-5; D remains ambiguous. The CDR3 is 14 residues long. The germline V gene has CDR1 ENHRY and CDR2 SYGVKD. V gave up 0 bases and J gave up 2 bases, with 7 bases separating them.

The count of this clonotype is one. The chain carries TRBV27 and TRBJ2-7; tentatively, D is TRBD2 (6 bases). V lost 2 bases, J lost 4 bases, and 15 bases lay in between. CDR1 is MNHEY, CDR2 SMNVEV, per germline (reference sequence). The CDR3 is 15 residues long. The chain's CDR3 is CASSLRAGTWYEQYF. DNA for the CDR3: TGTGCCAGCAGTTTACGTGCGGGGACCTGGTACGAGCAGTACTTC.

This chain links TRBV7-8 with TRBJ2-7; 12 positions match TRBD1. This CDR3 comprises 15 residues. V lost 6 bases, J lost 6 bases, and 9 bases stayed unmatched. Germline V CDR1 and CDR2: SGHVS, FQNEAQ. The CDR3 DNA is TGTGCCAGCAGTGACCCTGGGACAGGGGGCTTCGAGCAGTACTTC. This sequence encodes CASSDPGTGGFEQYF.

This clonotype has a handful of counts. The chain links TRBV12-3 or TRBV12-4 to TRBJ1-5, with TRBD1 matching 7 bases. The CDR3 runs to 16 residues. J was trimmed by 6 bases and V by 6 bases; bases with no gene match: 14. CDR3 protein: CASRPGGGGVGQPQHF. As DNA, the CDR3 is TGTGCCAGCAGACCTGGGGGAGGGGGCGTTGGTCAGCCCCAGCATTTT.

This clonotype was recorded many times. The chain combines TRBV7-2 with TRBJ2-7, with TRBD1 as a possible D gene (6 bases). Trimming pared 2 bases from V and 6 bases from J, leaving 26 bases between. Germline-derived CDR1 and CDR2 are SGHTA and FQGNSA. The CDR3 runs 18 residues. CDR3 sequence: CASSLPHILRDTPGEQYF. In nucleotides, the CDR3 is TGTGCCAGCAGCTTACCCCATATACTCCGGGACACCCCCGGCGAGCAGTACTTC.

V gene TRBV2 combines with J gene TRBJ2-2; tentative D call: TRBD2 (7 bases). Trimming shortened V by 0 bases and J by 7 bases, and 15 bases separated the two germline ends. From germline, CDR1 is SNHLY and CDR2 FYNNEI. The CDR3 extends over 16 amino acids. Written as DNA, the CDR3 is TGTGCCAGCAGTGAAGCGGCCGGGGGGCGGATCGGGGAGCTGTTTTTT. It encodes CASSEAAGGRIGELFF.

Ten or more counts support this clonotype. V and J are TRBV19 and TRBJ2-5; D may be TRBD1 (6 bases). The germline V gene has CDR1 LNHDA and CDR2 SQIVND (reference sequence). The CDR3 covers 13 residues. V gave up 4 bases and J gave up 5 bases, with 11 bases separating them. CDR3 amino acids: CASSTQGLETQYF. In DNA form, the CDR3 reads TGTGCCAGTAGTACCCAGGGGTTGGAGACCCAGTACTTC.

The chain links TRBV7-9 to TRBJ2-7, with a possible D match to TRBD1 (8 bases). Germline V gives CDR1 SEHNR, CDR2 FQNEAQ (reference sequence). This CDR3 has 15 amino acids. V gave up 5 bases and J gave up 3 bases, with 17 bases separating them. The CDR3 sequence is CASSKDRGGIYEQYF. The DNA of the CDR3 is TGTGCCAGCAGCAAAGACAGGGGAGGGATCTACGAGCAGTACTTC.

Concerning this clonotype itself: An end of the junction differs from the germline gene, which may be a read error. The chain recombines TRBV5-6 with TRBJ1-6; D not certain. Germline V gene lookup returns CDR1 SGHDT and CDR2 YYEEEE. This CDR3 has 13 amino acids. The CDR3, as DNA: TGTGCCAGCAGCTCGTCCTATAATTTACCCCTCCACTTT. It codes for CASSSSYNLPLHF.

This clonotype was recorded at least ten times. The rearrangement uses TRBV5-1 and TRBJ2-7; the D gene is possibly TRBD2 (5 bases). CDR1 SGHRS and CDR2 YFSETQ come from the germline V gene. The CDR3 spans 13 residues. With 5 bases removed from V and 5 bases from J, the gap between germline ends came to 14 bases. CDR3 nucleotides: TGCGCCAGCAGACCTGACGGGAAGGACGAGCAGTACTTC. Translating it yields CASRPDGKDEQYF.

CDR3 region: CASSLVGFGGNTIYF. As DNA, the CDR3 is TGCGCCAGCAGCTTGGTAGGATTCGGTGGAAACACCATATATTTT. V and J are TRBV5-1 and TRBJ1-3; D is uncertain. CDR1 is SGHRS and CDR2 is YFSETQ in the germline V gene. Between the trimmed V and J ends, which lost 0 bases and 3 bases, there was a span of 10 bases. The CDR3 is made up of 15 amino acids. Supplemented by reference TRBV5-1 and TRBJ1-3, the full variable domain reads KAGVTQTPRYLIKTRGQQVTLSCSPISGHRSVSWYQQTPGQGLQFLFEYFSETQRNKGNFPGRFSGRQFSNSRSEMNVSTLELGDSALYLCASSLVGFGGNTIYFGEGSWLTVV.

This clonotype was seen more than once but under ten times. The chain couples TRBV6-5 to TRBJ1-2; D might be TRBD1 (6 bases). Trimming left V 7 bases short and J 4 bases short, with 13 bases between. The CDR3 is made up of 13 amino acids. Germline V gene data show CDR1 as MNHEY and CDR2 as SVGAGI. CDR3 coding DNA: TGTGCCAGCATCGTAGTAGGGGGCTATGGCTACACCTTC. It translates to CASIVVGGYGYTF.

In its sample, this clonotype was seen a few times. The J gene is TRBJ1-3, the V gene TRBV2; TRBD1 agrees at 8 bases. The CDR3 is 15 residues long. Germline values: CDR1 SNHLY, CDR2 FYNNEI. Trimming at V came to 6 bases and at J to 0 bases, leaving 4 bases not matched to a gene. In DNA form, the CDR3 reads TGTGCCAGCAGGACAGGGGCCCTCTCTGGAAACACCATATATTTT. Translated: CASRTGALSGNTIYF.

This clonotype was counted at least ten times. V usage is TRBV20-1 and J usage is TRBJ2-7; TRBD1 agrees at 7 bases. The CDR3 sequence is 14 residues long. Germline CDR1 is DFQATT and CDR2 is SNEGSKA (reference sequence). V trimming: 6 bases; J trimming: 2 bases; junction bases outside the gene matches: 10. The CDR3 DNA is TGCAGTGCAGACTCGACAGGGCGAGCCTACGAGCAGTACTTC. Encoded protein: CSADSTGRAYEQYF.

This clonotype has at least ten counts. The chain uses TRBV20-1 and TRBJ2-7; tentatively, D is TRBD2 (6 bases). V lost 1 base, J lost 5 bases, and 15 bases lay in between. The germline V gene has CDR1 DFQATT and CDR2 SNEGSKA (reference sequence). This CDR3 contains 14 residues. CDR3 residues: CSARVSASVNEQYF. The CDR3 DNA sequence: TGCAGTGCTAGAGTCTCGGCTAGCGTCAACGAGCAGTACTTC.

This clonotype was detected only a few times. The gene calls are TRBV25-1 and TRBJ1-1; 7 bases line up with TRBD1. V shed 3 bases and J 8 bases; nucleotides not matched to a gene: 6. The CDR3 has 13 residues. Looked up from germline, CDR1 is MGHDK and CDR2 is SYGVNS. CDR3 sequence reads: CASSDSGQIEAFF. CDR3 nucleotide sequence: TGTGCCAGCAGTGATTCGGGACAGATAGAAGCTTTCTTT.

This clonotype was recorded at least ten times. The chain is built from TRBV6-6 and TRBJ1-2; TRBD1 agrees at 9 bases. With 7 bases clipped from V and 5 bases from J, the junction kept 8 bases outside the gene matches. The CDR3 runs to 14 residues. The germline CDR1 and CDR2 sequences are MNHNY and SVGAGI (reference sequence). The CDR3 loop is CASTWDRVEYGYTF. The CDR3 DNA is TGTGCCAGCACTTGGGACAGGGTGGAATATGGCTACACCTTC.

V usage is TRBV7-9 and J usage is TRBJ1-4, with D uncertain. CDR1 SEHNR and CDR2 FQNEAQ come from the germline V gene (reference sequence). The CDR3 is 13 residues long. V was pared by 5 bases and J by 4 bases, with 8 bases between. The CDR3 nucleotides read TGTGCCAGCAGCGGAGCCCTTAATGAAAAACTGTTTTTT. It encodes CASSGALNEKLFF.

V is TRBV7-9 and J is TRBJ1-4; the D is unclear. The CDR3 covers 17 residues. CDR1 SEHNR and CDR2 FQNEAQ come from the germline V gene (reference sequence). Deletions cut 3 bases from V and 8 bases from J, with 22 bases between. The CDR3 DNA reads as TGTGCCAGCAGCTTGACCGGGAAACACCCCAGAGACGAAAAACTGTTTTTT. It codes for CASSLTGKHPRDEKLFF.

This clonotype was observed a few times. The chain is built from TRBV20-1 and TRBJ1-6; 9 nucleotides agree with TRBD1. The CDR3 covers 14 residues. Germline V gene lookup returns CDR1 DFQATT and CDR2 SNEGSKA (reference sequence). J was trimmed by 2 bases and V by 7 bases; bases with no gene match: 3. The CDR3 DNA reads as TGCAGTGGACAGGGGGGTCCCTATAATTCACCCCTCCACTTT. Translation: CSGQGGPYNSPLHF.

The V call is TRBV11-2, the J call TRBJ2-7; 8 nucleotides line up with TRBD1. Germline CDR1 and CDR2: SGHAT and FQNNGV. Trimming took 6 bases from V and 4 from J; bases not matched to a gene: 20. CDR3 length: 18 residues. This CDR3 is CASSFRGGTDRASYEQYF. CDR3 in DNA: TGTGCCAGCAGTTTCCGTGGGGGGACGGACAGGGCTTCTTACGAGCAGTACTTC. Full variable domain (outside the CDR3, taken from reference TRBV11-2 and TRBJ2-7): EAGVAQSPRYKIIEKRQSVAFWCNPISGHATLYWYQQILGQGPKLLIQFQNNGVVDDSQLPKDRFSAERLKGVDSTLKIQPAKLEDSAVYLCASSFRGGTDRASYEQYFGPGTRLTVT.

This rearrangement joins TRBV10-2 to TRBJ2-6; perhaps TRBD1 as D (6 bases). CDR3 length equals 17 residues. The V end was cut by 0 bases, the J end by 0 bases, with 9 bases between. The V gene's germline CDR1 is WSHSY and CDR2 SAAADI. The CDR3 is CASSESGGSSGANVLTF. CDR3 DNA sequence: TGCGCCAGCAGTGAGTCAGGGGGAAGCTCTGGGGCCAACGTCCTGACTTTC.

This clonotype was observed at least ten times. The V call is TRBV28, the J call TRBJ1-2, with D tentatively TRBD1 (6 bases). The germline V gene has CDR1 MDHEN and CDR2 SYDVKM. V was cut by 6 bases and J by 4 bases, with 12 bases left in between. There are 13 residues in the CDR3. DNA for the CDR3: TGTGCCAGCAGACCGGACAGCCTCTATGGCTACACCTTC. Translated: CASRPDSLYGYTF.